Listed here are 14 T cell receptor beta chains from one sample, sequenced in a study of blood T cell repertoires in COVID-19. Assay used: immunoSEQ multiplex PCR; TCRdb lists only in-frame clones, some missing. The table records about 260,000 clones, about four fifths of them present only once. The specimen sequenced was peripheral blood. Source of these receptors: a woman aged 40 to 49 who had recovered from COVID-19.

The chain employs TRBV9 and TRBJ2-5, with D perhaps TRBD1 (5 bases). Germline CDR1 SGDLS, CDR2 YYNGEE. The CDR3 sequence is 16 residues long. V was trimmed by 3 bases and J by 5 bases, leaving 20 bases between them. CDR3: CASSEGHYLVRETQYF. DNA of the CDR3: TGTGCCAGCAGCGAAGGACATTACCTCGTCAGGGAGACCCAGTACTTC. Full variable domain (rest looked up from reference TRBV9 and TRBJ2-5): DSGVTQTPKHLITATGQRVTLRCSPRSGDLSVYWYQQSLDQGLQFLIQYYNGEERAKGNILERFSAQQFPDLHSELNLSSLELGDSALYFCASSEGHYLVRETQYFGPGTRLLVL.

CDR3 in DNA: TGTGCCAGCAGTTTATTTGGGACAGGGGGCAATGGCTACACCTTC. Residues: CASSLFGTGGNGYTF. The chain uses TRBV27 and TRBJ1-2, with 12 bases lining up with TRBD1. Germline V gene lookup returns CDR1 MNHEY and CDR2 SMNVEV (reference sequence). J lost 6 bases, V lost 1 base, and 3 bases had no gene match. The CDR3 extends over 15 amino acids.

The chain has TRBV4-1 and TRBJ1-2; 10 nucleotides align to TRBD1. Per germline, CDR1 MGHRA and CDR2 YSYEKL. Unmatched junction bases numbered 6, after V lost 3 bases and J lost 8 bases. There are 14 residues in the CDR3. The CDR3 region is CASSHRDRGDGYTF. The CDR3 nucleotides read TGCGCCAGCAGCCACCGGGACAGGGGTGACGGCTACACCTTC.

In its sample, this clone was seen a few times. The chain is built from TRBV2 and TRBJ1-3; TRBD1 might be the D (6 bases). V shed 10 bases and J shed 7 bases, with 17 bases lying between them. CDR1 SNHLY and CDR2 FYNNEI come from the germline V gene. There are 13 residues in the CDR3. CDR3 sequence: CANLQGLGNTIYF. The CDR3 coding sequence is TGTGCCAACCTACAGGGCCTGGGGAACACCATATATTTT.

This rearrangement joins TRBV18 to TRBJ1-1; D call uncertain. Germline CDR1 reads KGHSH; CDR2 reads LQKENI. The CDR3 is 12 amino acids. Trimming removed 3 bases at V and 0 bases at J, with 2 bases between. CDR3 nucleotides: TGTGCCAGCTCACCTATGAACACTGAAGCTTTCTTT. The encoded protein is CASSPMNTEAFF.

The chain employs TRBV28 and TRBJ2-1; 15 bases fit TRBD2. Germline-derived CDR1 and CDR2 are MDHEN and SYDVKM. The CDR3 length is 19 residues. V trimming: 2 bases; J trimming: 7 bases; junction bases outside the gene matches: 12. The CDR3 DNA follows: TGTGCCAGCAGTTTACGCGATTGGACTAGCGGGGGGGCCGGGAATGAGCAGTTCTTC. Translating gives CASSLRDWTSGGAGNEQFF. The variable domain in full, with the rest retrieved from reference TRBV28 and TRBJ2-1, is DVKVTQSSRYLVKRTGEKVFLECVQDMDHENMFWYRQDPGLGLRLIYFSYDVKMKEKGDIPEGYSVSREKKERFSLILESASTNQTSMYLCASSLRDWTSGGAGNEQFFGPGTRLTVL.

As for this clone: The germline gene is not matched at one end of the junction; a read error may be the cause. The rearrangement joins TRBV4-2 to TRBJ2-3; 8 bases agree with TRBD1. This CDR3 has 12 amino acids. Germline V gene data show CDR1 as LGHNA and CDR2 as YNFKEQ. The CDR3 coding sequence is TGTGCCAGCAGCTACGGACAGGGATTTTGGGATTTT. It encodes CASSYGQGFWDF.

The CDR3 sequence is CASSSQPGSYEQYF. CDR3 DNA: TGTGCCAGCAGCTCCCAGCCAGGGTCCTACGAGCAGTACTTC. V is TRBV7-9 and J is TRBJ2-7, with a tentative D call TRBD1 (5 bases). Germline V CDR1 and CDR2: SEHNR, FQNEAQ (reference sequence). The ends were cut back, 4 bases at V and 1 base at J, with 11 bases in the middle. The CDR3 totals 14 residues.

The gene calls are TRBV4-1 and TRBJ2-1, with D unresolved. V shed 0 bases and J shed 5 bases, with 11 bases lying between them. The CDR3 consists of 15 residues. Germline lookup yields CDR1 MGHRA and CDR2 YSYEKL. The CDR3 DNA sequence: TGCGCCAGCAGCCAAGATTGGCTAGAAGACAATGAGCAGTTCTTC. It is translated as CASSQDWLEDNEQFF.

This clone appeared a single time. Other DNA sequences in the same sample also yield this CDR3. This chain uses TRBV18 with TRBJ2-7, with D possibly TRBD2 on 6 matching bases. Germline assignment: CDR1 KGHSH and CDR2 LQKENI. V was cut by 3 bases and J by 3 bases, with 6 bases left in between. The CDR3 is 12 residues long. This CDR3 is CASSPGGYEQYF. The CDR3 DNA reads TGTGCCAGCTCACCGGGGGGCTACGAGCAGTACTTC.

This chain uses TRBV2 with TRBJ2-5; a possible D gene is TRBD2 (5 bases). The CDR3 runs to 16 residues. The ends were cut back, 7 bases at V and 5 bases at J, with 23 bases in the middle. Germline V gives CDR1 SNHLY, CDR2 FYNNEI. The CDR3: CASKEWGVAIGETQYF. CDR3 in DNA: TGTGCCAGCAAGGAGTGGGGAGTAGCTATCGGGGAGACCCAGTACTTC.

CDR3 sequence: CASSQWTGHGETQYF. The CDR3 region has the DNA TGTGCCAGCAGCCAATGGACAGGGCACGGAGAGACCCAGTACTTC. V usage is TRBV7-7 and J usage is TRBJ2-5, with 8 bases aligning to TRBD1. CDR1 and CDR2 (germline): SSHAT, FNYEAQ (reference sequence). V trimming: 5 bases; J trimming: 4 bases; junction bases outside the gene matches: 9. There are 15 residues in the CDR3.

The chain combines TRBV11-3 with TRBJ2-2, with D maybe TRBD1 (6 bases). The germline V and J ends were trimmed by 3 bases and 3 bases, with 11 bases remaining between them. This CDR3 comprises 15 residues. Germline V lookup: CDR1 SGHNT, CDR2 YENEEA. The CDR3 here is CASSFLRGYTGELFF. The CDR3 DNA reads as TGTGCCAGCAGCTTCCTTAGGGGGTACACCGGGGAGCTGTTTTTT.

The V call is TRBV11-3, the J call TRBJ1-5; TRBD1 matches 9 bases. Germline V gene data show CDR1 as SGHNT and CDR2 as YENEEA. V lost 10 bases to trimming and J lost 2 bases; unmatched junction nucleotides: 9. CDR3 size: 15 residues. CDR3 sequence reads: CATPTGGLGNQPQHF. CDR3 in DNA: TGTGCCACCCCTACAGGGGGCCTTGGCAATCAGCCCCAGCATTTT.